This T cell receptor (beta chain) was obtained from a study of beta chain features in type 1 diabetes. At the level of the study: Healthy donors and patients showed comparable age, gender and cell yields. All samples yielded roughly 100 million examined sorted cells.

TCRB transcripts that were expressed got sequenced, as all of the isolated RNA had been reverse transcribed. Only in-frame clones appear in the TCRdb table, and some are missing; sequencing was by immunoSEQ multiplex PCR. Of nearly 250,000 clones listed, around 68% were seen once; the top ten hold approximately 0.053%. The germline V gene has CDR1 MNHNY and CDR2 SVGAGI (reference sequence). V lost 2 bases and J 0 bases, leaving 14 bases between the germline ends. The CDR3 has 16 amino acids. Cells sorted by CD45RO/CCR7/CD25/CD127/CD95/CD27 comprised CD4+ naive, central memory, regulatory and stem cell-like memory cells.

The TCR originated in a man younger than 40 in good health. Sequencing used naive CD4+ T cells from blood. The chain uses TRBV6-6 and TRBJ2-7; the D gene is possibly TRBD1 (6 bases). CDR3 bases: TGTGCCAGCAGTTACGGTCGACAGGCTAGCTCCTACGAGCAGTACTTC. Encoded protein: CASSYGRQASSYEQYF.